This TCR beta chain was observed in a study of T cell responses to AZD1222 COVID-19 vaccine. Study-wide findings and caveats: Every sample of the repertoires postdated the peak T cell response. Only 5 or 6 people who got AZD1222 tested seropositive at baseline.

The CDR3 sequence is 17 residues long. Per the germline V gene, CDR1 is SGDLS and CDR2 is YYNGEE. Trimming took 0 bases from V and 2 from J; bases not matched to a gene: 5. TCRdb's copy holds only in-frame clones and misses some; the assay was immunoSEQ multiplex PCR. The sample records roughly 80,000 clones, roughly nine tenths being singletons. With respect to this clone: Its antigen remains unidentified.

The receptor comes from an adult in good health. This sample comprised peripheral blood, obtained on day 0 of AZD1222 vaccination. The chain employs TRBV9 and TRBJ2-2; 9 bases agree with TRBD2. CDR3 bases: TGTGCCAGCAGCGTAGAGCTAGCGGGGACAAACACCGGGGAGCTGTTTTTT. Its protein product is CASSVELAGTNTGELFF.